This TCR beta chain appears in the sequencing data of a study of blood T cell repertoires in COVID-19. Background on the study: T cells, B-cell-depleted T cells, or PBMCs provided the cDNA or gDNA that served as material.

The V end was cut by 3 bases, the J end by 4 bases, with 11 bases between. The germline gives CDR1 SGHRS, CDR2 YFSETQ. CDR3 length equals 15 residues. As handled by the study authors: Reference gene primer amplification gave estimated nucleated cell counts. Some clones are missing from TCRdb's copy, which holds only in-frame ones; the method was immunoSEQ multiplex PCR. V, J and clone size are those of that table, while D and trimming were read from the DNA. The sample comprises roughly 250,000 clones, 70% to 90% of which are singletons, and about an eighth rests with the top ten. A Seattle source enrolled patients during active infection and followed them longitudinally.

Material: peripheral blood. The receptor's source is a woman between 25 and 40 years old with COVID-19, enrolled during active disease. This chain links TRBV5-1 with TRBJ2-6, with a weak D call TRBD2 (6 bases). The CDR3 sequence is CASSSVGGGANVLTF. The DNA of the CDR3 is TGCGCCAGCAGCTCCGTGGGGGGAGGGGCCAACGTCCTGACTTTC.